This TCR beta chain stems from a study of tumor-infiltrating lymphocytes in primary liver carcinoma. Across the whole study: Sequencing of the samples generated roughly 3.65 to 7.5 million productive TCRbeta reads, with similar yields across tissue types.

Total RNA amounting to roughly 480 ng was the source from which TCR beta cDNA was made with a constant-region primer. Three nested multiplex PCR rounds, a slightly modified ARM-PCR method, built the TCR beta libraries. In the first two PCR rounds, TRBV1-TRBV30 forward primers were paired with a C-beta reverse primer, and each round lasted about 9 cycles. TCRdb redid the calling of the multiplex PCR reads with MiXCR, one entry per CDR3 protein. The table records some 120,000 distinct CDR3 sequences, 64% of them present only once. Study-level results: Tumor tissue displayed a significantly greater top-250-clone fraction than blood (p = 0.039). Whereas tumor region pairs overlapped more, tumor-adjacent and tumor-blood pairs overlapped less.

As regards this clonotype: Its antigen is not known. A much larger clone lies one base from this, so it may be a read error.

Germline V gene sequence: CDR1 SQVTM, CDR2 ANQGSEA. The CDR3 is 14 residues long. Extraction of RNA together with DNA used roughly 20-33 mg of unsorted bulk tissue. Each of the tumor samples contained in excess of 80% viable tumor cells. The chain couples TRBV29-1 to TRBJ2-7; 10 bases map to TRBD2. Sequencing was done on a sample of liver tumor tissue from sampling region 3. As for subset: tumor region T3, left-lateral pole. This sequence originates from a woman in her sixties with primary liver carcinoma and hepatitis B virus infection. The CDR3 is CSVEFSSGSYERYF. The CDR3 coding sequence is TGCAGCGTTGAGTTCTCTAGCGGGAGTTACGAGCGGTACTTC.